This T cell receptor (beta chain) appears in the sequencing data of a study of blood T cell repertoires in COVID-19. Study background: Nucleic acid was either cDNA or gDNA, and it came from T cells, B-cell-depleted T cells, or PBMCs.

Generated by immunoSEQ multiplex PCR, the TCRdb table keeps only in-frame clones and is missing some. The sample yields 150,000 to 200,000 clones, more than 75% seen once. Germline V CDR1 and CDR2: MNHEY, SVGAGI. The CDR3 is made up of 14 amino acids. The V and J ends lost 4 bases and 6 bases, in that order; junction bases with no gene match: 8. The sequenced sample was PBMCs or T cells enriched from blood (not recorded which). The chain is built from TRBV6-5 and TRBJ1-1; 7 bases fit TRBD1. The source is a human donor with acute COVID-19. The donor label of this sample is uncertain. CDR3 nucleotide sequence: TGTGCCAGCAGTTCGCTACAGGGGAGACCTGAAGCTTTCTTT. This encodes CASSSLQGRPEAFF.